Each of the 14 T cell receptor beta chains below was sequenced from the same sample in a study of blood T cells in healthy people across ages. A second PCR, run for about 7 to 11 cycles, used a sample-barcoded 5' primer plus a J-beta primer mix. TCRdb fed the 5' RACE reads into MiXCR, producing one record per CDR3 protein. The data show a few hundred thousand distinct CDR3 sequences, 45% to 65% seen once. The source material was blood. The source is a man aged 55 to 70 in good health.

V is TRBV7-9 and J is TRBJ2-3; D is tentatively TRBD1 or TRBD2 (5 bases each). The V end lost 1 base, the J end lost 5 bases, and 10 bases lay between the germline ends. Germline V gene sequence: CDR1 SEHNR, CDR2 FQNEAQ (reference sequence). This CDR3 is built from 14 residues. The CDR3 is CASSLGRDGDTQYF. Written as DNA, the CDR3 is TGTGCCAGCAGCTTAGGCAGGGACGGAGATACGCAGTATTTT.

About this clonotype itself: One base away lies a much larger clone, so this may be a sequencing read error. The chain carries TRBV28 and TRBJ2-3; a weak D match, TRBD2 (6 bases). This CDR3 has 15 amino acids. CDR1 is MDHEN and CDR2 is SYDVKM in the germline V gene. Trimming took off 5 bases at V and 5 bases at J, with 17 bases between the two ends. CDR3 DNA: TGTGCCAGCAGTACCCGAGGAGGGAGTGTAGATACGCAGTATTTT. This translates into CASSTRGGSVDTQYF.

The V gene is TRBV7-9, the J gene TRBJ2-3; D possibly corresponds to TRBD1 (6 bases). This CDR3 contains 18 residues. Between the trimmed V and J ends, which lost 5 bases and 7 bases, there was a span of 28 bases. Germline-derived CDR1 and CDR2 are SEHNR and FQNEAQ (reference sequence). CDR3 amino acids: CASSPRRGDRTNFHTQYF. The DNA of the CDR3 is TGTGCCAGCAGCCCCCGTCGAGGAGACAGGACCAATTTTCATACGCAGTATTTT. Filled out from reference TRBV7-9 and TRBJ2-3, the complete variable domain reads DTGVSQNPRHKITKRGQNVTFRCDPISEHNRLYWYRQTLGQGPEFLTYFQNEAQLEKSRLLSDRFSAERPKGSFSTLEIQRTEQGDSAMYLCASSPRRGDRTNFHTQYFGPGTRLTVL.

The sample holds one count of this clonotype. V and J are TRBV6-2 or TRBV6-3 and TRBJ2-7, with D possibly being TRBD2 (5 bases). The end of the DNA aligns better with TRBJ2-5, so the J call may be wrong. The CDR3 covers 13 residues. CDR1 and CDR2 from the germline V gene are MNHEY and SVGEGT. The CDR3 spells CASSYFSDETQYF. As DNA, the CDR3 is TGTGCCAGCAGTTATTTTAGCGATGAGACCCAGTACTTC.

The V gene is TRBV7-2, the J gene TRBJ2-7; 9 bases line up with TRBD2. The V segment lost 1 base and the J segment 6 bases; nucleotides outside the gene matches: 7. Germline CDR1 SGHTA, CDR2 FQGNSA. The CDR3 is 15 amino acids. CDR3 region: CASSLGRAGGGEQYF. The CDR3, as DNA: TGTGCCAGCAGCTTAGGCCGAGCGGGAGGCGGCGAGCAGTACTTC.

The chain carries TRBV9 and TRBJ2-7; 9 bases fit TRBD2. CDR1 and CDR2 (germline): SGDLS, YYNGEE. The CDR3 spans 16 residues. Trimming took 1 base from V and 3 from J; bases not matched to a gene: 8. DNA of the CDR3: TGTGCCAGCAGCGTATCTTTGGCTAGCGGGGTCTACGAGCAGTACTTC. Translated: CASSVSLASGVYEQYF.

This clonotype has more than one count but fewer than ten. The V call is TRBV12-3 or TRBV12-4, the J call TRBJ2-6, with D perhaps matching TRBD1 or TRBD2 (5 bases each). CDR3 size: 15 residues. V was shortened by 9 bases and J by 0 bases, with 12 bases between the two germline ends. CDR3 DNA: TGTGCCAGTTCTAAGGGGAGCTCTGGGGCCAACGTCCTGACTTTC. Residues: CASSKGSSGANVLTF.

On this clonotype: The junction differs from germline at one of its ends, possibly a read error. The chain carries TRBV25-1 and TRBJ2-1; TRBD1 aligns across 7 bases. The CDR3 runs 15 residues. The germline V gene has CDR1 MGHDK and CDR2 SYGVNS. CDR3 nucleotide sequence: TGTGCCAGCAGTCTACTCGGGACAGCTGAGAATGATCAGTTCTTC. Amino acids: CASSLLGTAENDQFF.

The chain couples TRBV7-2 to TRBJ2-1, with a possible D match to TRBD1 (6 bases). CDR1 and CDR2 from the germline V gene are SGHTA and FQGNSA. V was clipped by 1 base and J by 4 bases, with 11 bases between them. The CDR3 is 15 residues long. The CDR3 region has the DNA TGTGCCAGCAGCTTAGAGGGACATAATTACAATGAGCAGTTCTTC. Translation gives CASSLEGHNYNEQFF.

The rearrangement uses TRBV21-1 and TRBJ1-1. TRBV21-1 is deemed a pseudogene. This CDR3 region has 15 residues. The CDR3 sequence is CASSFRVPTNTEAFF. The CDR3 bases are TGTGCCAGCAGCTTCAGGGTTCCTACGAACACTGAAGCTTTCTTT.

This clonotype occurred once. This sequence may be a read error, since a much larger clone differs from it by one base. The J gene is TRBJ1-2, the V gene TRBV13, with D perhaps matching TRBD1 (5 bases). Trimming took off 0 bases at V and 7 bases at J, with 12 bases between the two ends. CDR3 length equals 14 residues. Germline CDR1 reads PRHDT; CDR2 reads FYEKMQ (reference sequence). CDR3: CASSLGGHDCGYTF. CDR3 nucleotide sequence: TGTGCCAGCAGCTTAGGGGGGCATGACTGTGGCTACACCTTC. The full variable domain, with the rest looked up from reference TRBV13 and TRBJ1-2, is AAGVIQSPRHLIKEKRETATLKCYPIPRHDTVYWYQQGPGQDPQFLISFYEKMQSDKGSIPDRFSAQQFSDYHSELNMSSLELGDSALYFCASSLGGHDCGYTFGSGTRLTVV.

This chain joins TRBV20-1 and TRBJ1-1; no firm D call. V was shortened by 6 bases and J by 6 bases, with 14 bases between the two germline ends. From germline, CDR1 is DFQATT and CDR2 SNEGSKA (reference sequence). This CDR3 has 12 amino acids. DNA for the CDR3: TGCAGTGCCCCCTTCCAGGACGCTGAAGCTTTCTTT. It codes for CSAPFQDAEAFF.

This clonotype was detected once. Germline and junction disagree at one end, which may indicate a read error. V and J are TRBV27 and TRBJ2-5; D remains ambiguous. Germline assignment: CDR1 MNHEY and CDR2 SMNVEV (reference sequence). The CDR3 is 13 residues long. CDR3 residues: CASSPRPQEIQYF. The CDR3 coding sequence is TGTGCCAGCAGTCCCAGGCCCCAAGAGATCCAGTACTTC.

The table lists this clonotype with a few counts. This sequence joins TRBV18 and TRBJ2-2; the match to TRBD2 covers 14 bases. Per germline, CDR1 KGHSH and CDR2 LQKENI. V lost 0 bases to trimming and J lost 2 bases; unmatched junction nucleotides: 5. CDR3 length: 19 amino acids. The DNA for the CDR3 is TGTGCCAGCTCACCACCGGGACTAGCGGGGGCCTTCAACACCGGGGAGCTGTTTTTT. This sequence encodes CASSPPGLAGAFNTGELFF. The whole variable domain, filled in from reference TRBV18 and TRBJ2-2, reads NAGVMQNPRHLVRRRGQEARLRCSPMKGHSHVYWYRQLPEEGLKFMVYLQKENIIDESGMPKERFSAEFPKEGPSILRIQQVVRGDSAAYFCASSPPGLAGAFNTGELFFGEGSRLTVL.